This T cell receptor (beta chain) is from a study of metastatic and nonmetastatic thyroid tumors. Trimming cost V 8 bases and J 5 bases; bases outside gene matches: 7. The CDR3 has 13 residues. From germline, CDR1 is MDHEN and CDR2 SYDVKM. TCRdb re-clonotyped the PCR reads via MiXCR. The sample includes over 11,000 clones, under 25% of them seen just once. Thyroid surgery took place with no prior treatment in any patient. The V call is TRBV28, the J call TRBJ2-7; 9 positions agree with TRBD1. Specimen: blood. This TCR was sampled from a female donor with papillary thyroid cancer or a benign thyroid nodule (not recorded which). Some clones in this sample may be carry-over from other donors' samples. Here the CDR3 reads CASQDRGRDEQYF. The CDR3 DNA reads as TGTGCCAGCCAGGACAGGGGTAGGGACGAGCAGTACTTC. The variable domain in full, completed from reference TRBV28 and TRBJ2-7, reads DVKVTQSSRYLVKRTGEKVFLECVQDMDHENMFWYRQDPGLGLRLIYFSYDVKMKEKGDIPEGYSVSREKKERFSLILESASTNQTSMYLCASQDRGRDEQYFGPGTRLTVT.